This T cell receptor beta chain was retrieved from a study of T cell repertoires in cytomegalovirus infection. Study context: Public TCR beta signature analysis indicated the presence of both CMV infection and matching HLA type.

Germline assignment: CDR1 MNHEY and CDR2 SMNVEV (reference sequence). The CDR3 consists of 15 residues. V lost 6 bases and J lost 11; bases outside the gene matches: 12. MiXCR was run by TCRdb on the reads, yielding one entry per CDR3 protein. The data hold tens of thousands of distinct CDR3 sequences, with roughly 28% observed a single time. Comments on this clonotype: Its matching antigen is unknown.

Notes on the study in general: Within the response measured ex vivo, HLA-C-restricted CMV-specific TCR beta clonotypes were dominant.

This sample comprised CD8+ T cells from cultured PBMCs, obtained from culture after CMV antigen stimulation. The sequence derives from a human donor in good health (CMV status not recorded). Some clones in this sample may be carry-over from other donors' samples. V is TRBV27 and J is TRBJ1-5, with 11 bases fitting TRBD1. The CDR3 is CASSFTGTGGKSQHF. For the CDR3, the DNA is TGTGCCAGCAGCTTTACCGGGACAGGGGGTAAATCCCAGCATTTT.